Below, 8 T cell receptor beta chains from the same sample are listed, as sequenced in a study of radiation and T cells in renal cell carcinoma. Noted time point: baseline pretreatment blood. Noted treatment: 15 Gy SBRT to primary tumor, nephrectomy 4 weeks later. Profiled with immunoSEQ multiplex PCR; TCRdb holds only in-frame clones, not every one. The sample lists about 50,000 clones, about 83% occurring once. The input for sequencing was blood, taken from a patient whose treatment included radiotherapy and nephrectomy. The source of these receptors is a woman in her 70s with renal cell carcinoma.

The chain employs TRBV9 and TRBJ2-5; TRBD2 agrees at 12 bases. Germline CDR1 is SGDLS and CDR2 is YYNGEE. CDR3 length equals 15 residues. Trimming cost V 0 bases and J 5 bases; bases outside gene matches: 2. CDR3 amino acids: CASSVAGTSGETQYF. The CDR3 DNA sequence: TGTGCCAGCAGCGTAGCGGGGACTAGCGGGGAGACCCAGTACTTC.

The rearrangement uses TRBV30 and TRBJ2-5; 13 nucleotides align to TRBD2. Trimming removed 3 bases from V and 4 bases from J; junction bases left unmatched: 5. The CDR3 covers 15 residues. Germline V gene sequence: CDR1 GTSNPN, CDR2 SVGIG (reference sequence). The CDR3 DNA follows: TGTGCCTGGAGCAGACTAGCGGGAGGACGAGAGACCCAGTACTTC. Translated: CAWSRLAGGRETQYF.

This chain's CDR3 is CASSQRAGNEQFF. DNA for the CDR3: TGTGCCAGCTCACAGCGGGCGGGTAATGAGCAGTTCTTC. The chain employs TRBV18 and TRBJ2-1; D perhaps matches TRBD2 (6 bases). V lost 4 bases, J lost 7 bases, and 11 bases lay in between. CDR3 length: 13 residues. The germline CDR1 and CDR2 sequences are KGHSH and LQKENI.

Here the CDR3 DNA reads TGTGCCAGCAGCGTAGGAAATTTCGTGGTGGACACTGAAGCTTTCTTT. The encoded protein is CASSVGNFVVDTEAFF. The chain is built from TRBV9 and TRBJ1-1; the D is unclear. The CDR3 has 16 amino acids. Per germline, CDR1 SGDLS and CDR2 YYNGEE. Trimming took 0 bases from V and 3 from J, leaving 15 bases between them.

V usage is TRBV9 and J usage is TRBJ2-7; TRBD1 agrees at 8 bases. Unmatched junction bases numbered 8, after V lost 4 bases and J lost 5 bases. The CDR3 is made up of 14 amino acids. Germline V gene sequence: CDR1 SGDLS, CDR2 YYNGEE. This chain's CDR3 is CASSSGDRMNEQYF. Written as DNA, the CDR3 is TGTGCCAGCAGCTCCGGGGACAGGATGAACGAGCAGTACTTC.

The gene calls are TRBV11-2 and TRBJ1-1; TRBD1 is a possible D gene (5 bases). The CDR3 contains 16 residues. The germline CDR1 and CDR2 sequences are SGHAT and FQNNGV. Trimming took 0 bases from V and 3 from J, leaving 14 bases between them. CDR3 coding DNA: TGTGCCAGCAGCTTAGATTTGGGGCTGGGTGACACTGAAGCTTTCTTT. It encodes CASSLDLGLGDTEAFF.

The chain uses TRBV5-4 and TRBJ1-5; D gene uncertain. Germline loops: CDR1 SGHNT, CDR2 YYREEE (reference sequence). V was shortened by 4 bases and J by 5 bases, with 10 bases between the two germline ends. This CDR3 comprises 13 residues. CDR3 sequence: CASSKGTDQPQHF. The CDR3 nucleotides read TGTGCCAGCAGCAAGGGTACCGATCAGCCCCAGCATTTT.

This sequence joins TRBV7-9 and TRBJ1-2; the D is unclear. The CDR3 contains 11 residues. Per the germline V gene, CDR1 is SEHNR and CDR2 is FQNEAQ (reference sequence). Trimming took off 5 bases at V and 11 bases at J, with 12 bases between the two ends. This CDR3 reads CASSGREGYTF. Written as DNA, the CDR3 is TGTGCCAGCAGCGGAAGGGAGGGTTACACCTTC. Supplemented by reference TRBV7-9 and TRBJ1-2, the full variable domain reads DTGVSQNPRHKITKRGQNVTFRCDPISEHNRLYWYRQTLGQGPEFLTYFQNEAQLEKSRLLSDRFSAERPKGSFSTLEIQRTEQGDSAMYLCASSGREGYTFGSGTRLTVV.